The clone carrying this T cell receptor (beta chain) was picked up a small number of times. No antigen is known for it. The table came from immunoSEQ multiplex PCR; TCRdb's copy has only in-frame clones and leaves some out. The sample shows about 91,000 clones, roughly 96% of them seen only once. The data were obtained in a study of siplizumab effects on memory and regulatory T cells. Between the trimmed V and J ends, which lost 0 bases and 7 bases, there was a span of 7 bases. The CDR3 contains 13 residues. Germline V gene sequence: CDR1 SGHAT, CDR2 FQNNGV. The study's findings and limits: Mappable alloreactive CD4+ clones came from Treg cells more than 55% of the time on average with siplizumab, against about 25% in controls. Apparently key alloresponse contributors, naive T cells also seemed more diverse than memory cells. Most proliferating CD4+ or CD8+ clones, roughly 80-96%, had no naive or memory assignment.

This TCR was sampled from a human donor in good health. The chain employs TRBV11-2 and TRBJ1-5; D not certain. Sequencing was done on a sample of naive CD4+ T cells sorted from blood. CDR3 sequence reads: CASSLEGGQPQHF. CDR3 coding DNA: TGTGCCAGCAGCTTAGAGGGAGGCCAGCCCCAGCATTTT.